This TCR beta chain was captured in a study of blood T cell repertoires in COVID-19. Study at large: The origin of the acute and convalescent COVID-19 samples was the United States, Italy and Spain. Sources were T cells, B-cell-depleted T cells, or PBMCs; the material itself was cDNA or gDNA.

The authors' processing: From reference gene primer amplification, estimates of nucleated cell counts were derived. TCRdb keeps only in-frame clones here, not all; method: immunoSEQ multiplex PCR. V, J and clone size derive from that table, while D and trimming were established from the DNA sequence. The profile shows some 200,000 clones, approximately 83% of them singletons. This CDR3 is built from 14 residues. Germline V gene lookup returns CDR1 LGHDT and CDR2 YNNKEL (reference sequence). V was clipped by 3 bases and J by 6 bases; unmatched bases: 4. The source material was peripheral blood. The sequence came from a woman aged 55-75 years with acute or convalescent COVID-19. This sequence joins TRBV3-1 (or the pseudogene TRBV3-2) and TRBJ2-1; 8 bases agree with TRBD2. CDR3 sequence: CASSHGLAGNEQFF. CDR3 DNA: TGTGCCAGCAGCCACGGACTAGCAGGCAATGAGCAGTTCTTC.